One and the same sample provided the 28 T cell receptor beta chains below, sequenced in a study of T cells in Graves' hyperthyroidism and ophthalmopathy. It was RNA transcripts that yielded the amplified TCR beta CDR3 regions. First-round RT-PCR of the TCR CDR3 relied on the HTBI primer set. TCRdb re-analysed the multiplex PCR reads in MiXCR, keeping a single row per CDR3 protein. The sample shows about 350,000 distinct CDR3 sequences, 13% to 15% of them seen only once. The sample comprised blood. The receptors derive from a woman in her sixties with Graves' ophthalmopathy.

This clonotype was detected only a few times. The rearrangement links TRBV29-1 to TRBJ1-1; D possibly corresponds to TRBD1 (6 bases). The CDR3 consists of 14 residues. Germline-derived CDR1 and CDR2 are SQVTM and ANQGSEA. V dropped 1 base and J dropped 8 bases, with 17 bases sitting between them. CDR3 loop: CSVEGTGTLSEAFF. CDR3 DNA sequence: TGCAGCGTTGAAGGCACCGGGACACTCTCCGAAGCTTTCTTT.

This chain links TRBV5-1 with TRBJ1-4, with a tentative D call TRBD1 (5 bases). V was shortened by 0 bases and J by 0 bases, with 9 bases between the two germline ends. Germline V gene data show CDR1 as SGHRS and CDR2 as YFSETQ. The CDR3 is 16 amino acids. The CDR3 DNA reads as TGCGCCAGCAGCTTGGTCGGGGGAGCAACTAATGAAAAACTGTTTTTT. Its protein is CASSLVGGATNEKLFF.

This clonotype turned up a few times. This chain joins TRBV12-3 or TRBV12-4 and TRBJ2-1; 9 nucleotides match TRBD2. The ends lost 4 bases at V and 8 bases at J; junction bases unmatched: 9. The CDR3 extends over 15 amino acids. For the CDR3, the DNA is TGTGCCAGCAGTTCGCCGGGACTAGCACTCGATGAGCAGTTCTTC. It codes for CASSSPGLALDEQFF.

This clonotype occurred a few times. The chain combines TRBV30 with TRBJ2-3; a weak D match, TRBD2 (5 bases). This CDR3 has 15 amino acids. Looked up from germline, CDR1 is GTSNPN and CDR2 is SVGIG (reference sequence). Trimming removed 1 base at V and 2 bases at J, with 13 bases between. CDR3 residues: CAWSAPGRTTDTQYF. CDR3 nucleotides: TGTGCCTGGAGTGCCCCGGGAAGGACCACAGATACGCAGTATTTT.

Only a few counts were recorded for this clonotype. The chain recombines TRBV4-2 with TRBJ2-1; D perhaps matches TRBD2 (5 bases). Germline V gives CDR1 LGHNA, CDR2 YNFKEQ. V shed 0 bases and J shed 1 base, with 16 bases lying between them. CDR3 length equals 18 residues. The CDR3 loop reads CASSQEVGRGGSYNEQFF. CDR3 DNA sequence: TGTGCCAGCAGCCAAGAGGTCGGGCGCGGAGGTTCCTACAATGAGCAGTTCTTC.

This clonotype appeared many times. The chain employs TRBV2 and TRBJ1-3; weak D call: TRBD1 (5 bases). CDR1 is SNHLY, CDR2 FYNNEI, per germline. V was cut by 6 bases and J by 0 bases, with 15 bases left in between. This CDR3 region has 16 residues. The CDR3 sequence: CASSEGWGLSGNTIYF. In DNA form, the CDR3 reads TGTGCCAGCAGCGAGGGGTGGGGCCTCTCTGGAAACACCATATATTTT.

The rearrangement joins TRBV20-1 to TRBJ2-1; no firm D call. Between the trimmed V and J ends, which lost 6 bases and 0 bases, there was a span of 9 bases. This CDR3 contains 13 residues. Germline-derived CDR1 and CDR2 are DFQATT and SNEGSKA (reference sequence). The CDR3 DNA reads as TGCAGTGCCTACCGATACTCCTACAATGAGCAGTTCTTC. Its protein is CSAYRYSYNEQFF.

This clonotype was observed at least ten times. The chain recombines TRBV20-1 with TRBJ2-7; 9 bases map to TRBD2. This CDR3 is built from 13 residues. The junction had 8 bases not matched to a gene; V was cut back by 5 bases and J by 6 bases. Looked up from germline, CDR1 is DFQATT and CDR2 is SNEGSKA (reference sequence). CDR3 protein: CSAGGSGSSEQYF. The CDR3 DNA is TGCAGTGCTGGGGGTAGCGGGAGTTCCGAGCAGTACTTC.

This clonotype has a handful of counts. The chain uses TRBV9 and TRBJ2-7; D possibly corresponds to TRBD1 (6 bases). This CDR3 region has 14 residues. V gave up 4 bases and J gave up 5 bases, with 16 bases separating them. The germline V gene has CDR1 SGDLS and CDR2 YYNGEE. The DNA of the CDR3 is TGTGCCAGCAGCCCTCAGGGGCGCGACGACGAGCAGTACTTC. Residues: CASSPQGRDDEQYF. Filled out from reference TRBV9 and TRBJ2-7, the complete variable domain reads DSGVTQTPKHLITATGQRVTLRCSPRSGDLSVYWYQQSLDQGLQFLIQYYNGEERAKGNILERFSAQQFPDLHSELNLSSLELGDSALYFCASSPQGRDDEQYFGPGTRLTVT.

The rearrangement uses TRBV7-9 and TRBJ2-7, with D perhaps TRBD1 (6 bases). The V end was cut by 0 bases, the J end by 3 bases, with 18 bases between. The CDR3 has 17 residues. Germline values: CDR1 SEHNR, CDR2 FQNEAQ (reference sequence). The CDR3 is CASSLARLDRDVYEQYF. CDR3 in DNA: TGTGCCAGCAGCTTAGCGCGACTGGACAGAGACGTCTACGAGCAGTACTTC.

This clonotype appeared a few times. J is TRBJ2-7 and V is TRBV20-1, with D tentatively TRBD1 (5 bases). The V gene lost 0 bases and the J gene lost 2 bases, with 11 bases spanning the gap. Germline V gives CDR1 DFQATT, CDR2 SNEGSKA (reference sequence). The CDR3 extends over 14 amino acids. The CDR3, as DNA: TGCAGTGCTAGAGATAAAGGGGTGACCTACGAGCAGTACTTC. As protein: CSARDKGVTYEQYF.

This clonotype showed up many times. The chain has TRBV3-1 and TRBJ1-5; D is ambiguous. From germline, CDR1 is LGHDT and CDR2 YNNKEL (reference sequence). This CDR3 comprises 13 residues. The germline V and J ends were trimmed by 1 base and 10 bases, with 11 bases remaining between them. The CDR3, as DNA: TGTGCCAGCAGCCAAGGACCCCTACCCCCCCAGCATTTT. Its translation: CASSQGPLPPQHF. The whole variable domain, filled in from reference TRBV3-1 and TRBJ1-5, reads DTAVSQTPKYLVTQMGNDKSIKCEQNLGHDTMYWYKQDSKKFLKIMFSYNNKELIINETVPNRFSPKSPDKAHLNLHINSLELGDSAVYFCASSQGPLPPQHFGDGTRLSIL.

This clonotype was found many times. The V gene is TRBV7-9, the J gene TRBJ2-1; TRBD1 matches 8 bases. V was clipped by 4 bases and J by 1 base; unmatched bases: 3. Germline V CDR1 and CDR2: SEHNR, FQNEAQ (reference sequence). This CDR3 region has 15 residues. The CDR3 loop reads CASSSRQGSYNEQFF. The CDR3 DNA is TGTGCCAGCAGCTCCAGACAGGGGTCCTACAATGAGCAGTTCTTC.

This clonotype was observed a handful of times. The rearrangement links TRBV27 to TRBJ1-2; weak D call: TRBD1 (5 bases). This CDR3 region has 14 residues. Trimming cost V 5 bases and J 2 bases, with 12 bases left between them. Germline assignment: CDR1 MNHEY and CDR2 SMNVEV (reference sequence). The CDR3 DNA is TGTGCCAGCAGTCCACACGGGGCCAACTATGGCTACACCTTC. Amino acid sequence: CASSPHGANYGYTF.

A word on this clonotype: Since no conserved phenylalanine or tryptophan closes the CDR3, a read error is the likely cause. The rearrangement links TRBV6-1 to TRBJ1-5; no reliable D call. CDR1 is MNHNS, CDR2 SASEGT, per germline. The V gene lost 5 bases and the J gene lost 0 bases, with 11 bases spanning the gap. The CDR3 is made up of 15 amino acids. The CDR3 protein is CASSKGEYSNQPQHL. CDR3 in DNA: TGTGCCAGCAGTAAAGGAGAATATAGCAATCAGCCCCAGCATCTT.

This clonotype was detected many times. The chain links TRBV2 to TRBJ2-1; 8 bases are a match to TRBD2. The CDR3 loop spans 15 amino acids. Germline trimming cut 7 bases from V and 3 bases from J; bases unmatched to any gene: 8. Germline V gene data show CDR1 as SNHLY and CDR2 as FYNNEI. The CDR3 loop is CASIPSGSGYNEQFF. The CDR3 bases are TGTGCCAGCATCCCAAGCGGGAGCGGCTACAATGAGCAGTTCTTC.

The chain recombines TRBV9 with TRBJ2-7; the match to TRBD2 covers 8 bases. Germline V gives CDR1 SGDLS, CDR2 YYNGEE. CDR3 size: 19 residues. J lost 3 bases, V lost 1 base, and 18 bases had no gene match. In DNA form, the CDR3 reads TGTGCCAGCAGCGTATCCCCGCGGGAGGATCGAGTGGGGCACTACGAGCAGTACTTC. Translated, it gives CASSVSPREDRVGHYEQYF.

This clonotype was counted ten times or more. This chain connects TRBV13 to TRBJ2-7, with D perhaps TRBD1 or TRBD2 (5 bases each). The CDR3 is 12 amino acids. CDR1 and CDR2 (germline): PRHDT, FYEKMQ (reference sequence). V was cut by 3 bases and J by 7 bases, with 10 bases left in between. CDR3 sequence reads: CASSFQGGEQYF. The CDR3 DNA follows: TGTGCCAGCAGCTTTCAGGGCGGGGAGCAGTACTTC.

This clonotype turned up a few times. The chain is built from TRBV7-9 and TRBJ2-1; D remains ambiguous. The CDR3 length is 14 residues. Trimming removed 8 bases at V and 0 bases at J, with 11 bases between. Germline CDR1 is SEHNR and CDR2 is FQNEAQ (reference sequence). CDR3 sequence reads: CASRRLYSYNEQFF. In DNA, the CDR3 is TGTGCCAGCCGCCGACTTTACTCCTACAATGAGCAGTTCTTC.

This clonotype was observed at least ten times. The CDR3 loop is CASSQGHGTYGYTF. In DNA, the CDR3 is TGTGCCAGCAGCCAAGGGCACGGGACCTATGGCTACACCTTC. The chain recombines TRBV3-1 with TRBJ1-2; tentative D call: TRBD1 (5 bases). V shed 1 base and J shed 4 bases, with 10 bases lying between them. Germline V gives CDR1 LGHDT, CDR2 YNNKEL (reference sequence). The CDR3 has 14 residues.

CDR3 in amino acids: CASSLVRGLASEQYF. The CDR3 region has the DNA TGTGCCAGCAGCTTAGTTCGAGGTTTAGCCTCCGAGCAGTACTTC. The V gene is TRBV7-9, the J gene TRBJ2-7; D is uncertain. The V and J ends lost 1 base and 6 bases respectively, with 16 bases between them. The germline gives CDR1 SEHNR, CDR2 FQNEAQ (reference sequence). The CDR3 has 15 amino acids.

This clonotype was recorded at least ten times. The chain uses TRBV6-4 and TRBJ2-7; the D gene is possibly TRBD2 (5 bases). Between the trimmed V and J ends, which lost 7 bases and 2 bases, there was a span of 24 bases. CDR3 length equals 17 residues. The germline gives CDR1 MRHNA, CDR2 SNTAGT. The CDR3 spells CASIQFLGNTSTYEQYF. In DNA form, the CDR3 reads TGTGCCAGCATCCAATTCCTCGGGAACACCTCTACCTACGAGCAGTACTTC.

The rearrangement uses TRBV19 and TRBJ1-6, with TRBD1 identical over 7 bases. Germline loops: CDR1 LNHDA, CDR2 SQIVND (reference sequence). The CDR3 covers 15 residues. V lost 7 bases, J lost 8 bases, and 11 bases stayed unmatched. CDR3 protein: CASTPTGQGDSPLHF. CDR3 coding DNA: TGTGCCAGTACCCCAACCGGCCAGGGGGATTCACCCCTCCACTTT.

This clonotype has a count of ten or more. The chain has TRBV5-1 and TRBJ1-5; D is possibly TRBD1 (6 bases). Trimming took 0 bases from V and 6 from J, leaving 10 bases between them. CDR1 SGHRS and CDR2 YFSETQ come from the germline V gene. The CDR3 consists of 14 residues. This CDR3 reads CASSLDHRAQPQHF. DNA of the CDR3: TGCGCCAGCAGCTTGGACCACAGGGCTCAGCCCCAGCATTTT.

This clonotype was seen ten or more times. This chain connects TRBV20-1 to TRBJ1-4, with 11 bases that match TRBD1. V lost 6 bases to trimming and J lost 2 bases; unmatched junction nucleotides: 5. The CDR3 length is 15 residues. CDR1 and CDR2 (germline): DFQATT, SNEGSKA (reference sequence). CDR3 DNA sequence: TGCAGTGCCCTGGACAGGGGGCGCACTAATGAAAAACTGTTTTTT. Its protein product is CSALDRGRTNEKLFF.

The chain carries TRBV14 and TRBJ1-2; D is unclear. CDR3 length equals 13 residues. V was cut by 5 bases and J by 0 bases, with 7 bases left in between. Looked up from germline, CDR1 is SGHDN and CDR2 is FVKESK. The CDR3 is CASSELSNYGYTF. The CDR3 nucleotides read TGTGCCAGCAGCGAGCTTTCTAACTATGGCTACACCTTC. Filled out from reference TRBV14 and TRBJ1-2, the complete variable domain reads EAGVTQFPSHSVIEKGQTVTLRCDPISGHDNLYWYRRVMGKEIKFLLHFVKESKQDESGMPNNRFLAERTGGTYSTLKVQPAELEDSGVYFCASSELSNYGYTFGSGTRLTVV.

In its sample, this clonotype was seen many times. The chain recombines TRBV3-1 with TRBJ2-7; D is possibly TRBD1 (6 bases). Germline V gene data show CDR1 as LGHDT and CDR2 as YNNKEL (reference sequence). Deletions cut 3 bases from V and 7 bases from J, with 16 bases between. The CDR3 extends over 14 amino acids. CDR3 sequence (DNA): TGTGCCAGCAGCCACACAGGGAGTCGAACAGAGCAGTACTTC. Translation: CASSHTGSRTEQYF.

There are a few counts of this clonotype. The chain links TRBV7-2 to TRBJ2-5; 9 bases are shared with TRBD2. The CDR3 is 17 amino acids. Losses at the gene ends were 1 base for V and 5 bases for J; bases not matched to a gene: 11. Germline V gene sequence: CDR1 SGHTA, CDR2 FQGNSA. CDR3 nucleotide sequence: TGTGCCAGCAGCTTAGTTGCTAGCGGGATGGGGTATGAGACCCAGTACTTC. It codes for CASSLVASGMGYETQYF.